What follows is one TCR beta chain and its context. This clonotype appeared a few times. No cognate antigen has been identified for it. No much larger clone exists at a distance of one base, and base qualities are not known. This record comes from a study of T cells after yellow fever vaccination (dated by TCRdb to 2018 to 2020). With regard to the full study: The SMART-Seq v4 Ultra Low Input RNA kit was used to prepare libraries from fractions with low cell numbers. Blood was collected at multiple timepoints before and after primary and secondary immunization, and bulk PBMC replicates and cell subsets were isolated. To follow T-cell clones before and after primary and booster YFV17D yellow fever vaccination, bulk TCR alpha and beta repertoires were sequenced over time. Two healthy male donors, one aged 18 to 30 and one aged 30 to 39 years, were included in the cohort. What the authors observed across the whole study: A small fraction of clonotypes showed up in both the CD4 and CD8 compartments, probably as a result of convergent recombination. After the booster, most of the clones that had expanded following primary vaccination were detected again (just under 97% of CD4 and 80% to 90% of CD8), which suggests that memory was broadly maintained. Because the study included only two donors, the extent to which the findings can be generalized is limited. The secondary T-cell response was found to be weaker but faster than the primary response, with a peak reached on day 5 rather than on day 15. Computational filtering was needed because FACS-sorted repertoires could contain abundant contaminating clonotypes from the bulk population.

This specimen's treatment or condition label, per the study, means: live attenuated yellow fever vaccine strain. PBMCs were isolated from peripheral blood using a standard Ficoll-Paque protocol. Dynabeads CD4 and CD8 positive selection kits were used to isolate the CD4 and CD8 T-cell fractions. RNA was extracted with TriZol from bulk PBMCs, CD4 and CD8 fractions, and dextramer-positive and dextramer-negative fractions. Sequencing was performed on an Illumina NovaSeq 6000. TCR cDNA was synthesized by 5'RACE template switching, through which a universal primer site and unique molecular identifiers were introduced. Priming for cDNA synthesis came from both the TCR alpha and TCR beta constant segments. Library amplification used two PCR steps, and the second PCR step added sample barcodes and sequencing adapters. Sequencing of libraries was performed on Illumina HiSeq 2500 (2x100 bp) or NovaSeq (2x150 bp). The original methods were these. MIGEC was used to demultiplex reads and collapse the reads into UMI consensus sequences, and MiXCR was used for V(D)J alignment. Vaccine-responding clonotypes were defined with edgeR using replicate PBMC samples, requiring FDR below 0.01 and a log2 fold change above 5 up to day 15. Bulk clonotypes were assigned CD4 or CD8 identity according to which sequenced CD4 or CD8 repertoire held them at higher abundance. The raw public data were reprocessed by TCRdb itself: fastp quality trimming at Q25, MiXCR clonotype calling, in-frame beta chains only. CDR3 protein sequences are deduplicated, and each keeps its most common genes and DNA. These V and J calls are TCRdb output, not the study's own analysis. In this sample the table shows around 250,000 distinct CDR3 sequences, roughly 5.6% of which occur a single time. 2.5% to 4% of the sample rests with the top ten.

The sequencing used CD4+ T cells sorted from PBMCs, collected on the day of the yellow fever booster vaccination. This TCR came from a man aged 18-30 years who received the YFV17D yellow fever vaccine.

The nucleotide sequence is given as TGTGCCAGCAGCCCCGGAGGGTACTCACCCCTCCACTTT. Translated, this is CASSPGGYSPLHF. The sequence is built from TRBV12-3 or TRBV12-4 and TRBJ1-6; confidence is insufficient to name the D gene. Trimming takes 6 bases from V and 10 bases from J, and the germline ends sit 13 bases apart. The CDR3 runs 13 amino acids, cysteine and phenylalanine included. The sequence is cut down to CDR3 DNA, 39 bases in frame from base 1.